One sample yielded the 31 T cell receptor beta chains listed below, sequenced in a study of CD8+CD57+ T cells in acquired aplastic anemia. Only patients with CD8+CD57+ cell expansion on flow cytometry were chosen for sequencing. The TCR beta profiling, which covered VDJ combination and CDR3 sequence, was carried out using genomic DNA as the template. TCRdb used MiXCR to reprocess the reads, holding one entry per CDR3 protein. The data hold about 58,000 distinct CDR3 sequences, with roughly three fifths observed a single time. Input material: sorted CD4+, CD8+, or CD8+CD57+ T cells (not recorded which) from PBMCs. These receptors came from a human donor with aplastic anemia.

As for this clonotype: Relative to the germline gene, one junction end is altered; a read error may explain this. The V gene is TRBV6-1, the J gene TRBJ1-3, with 7 positions matching TRBD1. Germline-derived CDR1 and CDR2 are MNHNS and SASEGT. CDR3 size: 16 residues. CDR3 nucleotide sequence: TGTGCCAGCAATAGGGACAGAGAAGGTTCTGGAAGCACCATATATTTT. Amino acid sequence: CASNRDREGSGSTIYF.

J is TRBJ1-1 and V is TRBV19; a weak D match, TRBD1 (6 bases). The ends were cut back, 3 bases at V and 4 bases at J, with 9 bases in the middle. Germline V gene lookup returns CDR1 LNHDA and CDR2 SQIVND (reference sequence). This CDR3 comprises 13 residues. CDR3 amino acids: CASSIRGSTEAFF. The DNA of the CDR3 is TGTGCCAGTAGTATTAGGGGGTCCACTGAAGCTTTCTTT.

This clonotype was seen once. The chain couples TRBV4-3 to TRBJ2-7; a weak D match, TRBD2 (7 bases). The CDR3 sequence is 16 residues long. Germline V gene data show CDR1 as LGHNA and CDR2 as YSLEER. With 0 bases removed from V and 4 bases from J, the gap between germline ends came to 16 bases. The CDR3 protein is CASSQDGGAPGYEQYV. DNA of the CDR3: TGCGCCAGCAGCCAAGATGGGGGGGCCCCCGGGTACGAGCAGTACGTC.

The V call is TRBV29-1, the J call TRBJ1-2; TRBD1 might be the D (6 bases). Germline CDR1 and CDR2: SQVTM and ANQGSEA. V was trimmed by 4 bases and J by 5 bases, leaving 14 bases between them. This CDR3 spans 13 amino acids. CDR3 amino acids: CSVGTTGLYGYTF. In DNA, the CDR3 is TGCAGCGTTGGGACCACAGGGTTGTATGGCTACACCTTC.

The CDR3 protein is CATSIGTDIKQYF. CDR3 nucleotide sequence: TGTGCCACCAGCATAGGGACAGACATAAAGCAGTACTTC. The chain is built from TRBV15 and TRBJ2-7; the match to TRBD1 covers 7 bases. V lost 4 bases to trimming and J lost 8 bases; unmatched junction nucleotides: 8. Per the germline V gene, CDR1 is LNHNV and CDR2 is YYDKDF (reference sequence). The CDR3 extends over 13 amino acids.

This clonotype was counted ten times or more. The genes are TRBV20-1 and TRBJ2-1; TRBD1 is a possible D gene (6 bases). The V gene's germline CDR1 is DFQATT and CDR2 SNEGSKA (reference sequence). The length of the CDR3 is 13 residues. CDR3 sequence (DNA): TGCGCACCCAGGGACACCAACTACAATGAGCAGTTCTTC. Protein: CAPRDTNYNEQFF.

This clonotype showed up just a few times. The V call is TRBV19, the J call TRBJ2-7; unclear D gene. Germline CDR1 LNHDA, CDR2 SQIVND (reference sequence). The V end lost 6 bases, the J end lost 5 bases, and 11 bases lay between the germline ends. This CDR3 contains 12 residues. The CDR3 sequence is CASRSEVHEQYF. The DNA for the CDR3 is TGTGCCAGTAGGTCGGAAGTGCACGAGCAGTACTTC. Filled out from reference TRBV19 and TRBJ2-7, the complete variable domain reads DGGITQSPKYLFRKEGQNVTLSCEQNLNHDAMYWYRQDPGQGLRLIYYSQIVNDFQKGDIAEGYSVSREKKESFPLTVTSAQKNPTAFYLCASRSEVHEQYFGPGTRLTVT.

This clonotype was seen a handful of times. This CDR3 fails to terminate in the conserved phenylalanine or tryptophan, so it likely reflects a read error. This rearrangement joins TRBV27 to TRBJ1-2, with D tentatively TRBD1 (5 bases). CDR1 MNHEY and CDR2 SMNVEV come from the germline V gene (reference sequence). This CDR3 is built from 12 residues. DNA for the CDR3: TGTGACAGCTCAGCAGGGACTGGAGGCTACACCTCC. The encoded protein is CDSSAGTGGYTS.

The chain uses TRBV2 and TRBJ2-3; D is perhaps TRBD2 (5 bases). Trimming left V 6 bases short and J 0 bases short, with 16 bases between. Per the germline V gene, CDR1 is SNHLY and CDR2 is FYNNEI. There are 16 residues in the CDR3. DNA of the CDR3: TGTGCCAGCAGCTTAGCGCTTGAAGGGAGCACAGATACGCAGTATTTT. It specifies CASSLALEGSTDTQYF.

The rearrangement joins TRBV10-3 to TRBJ1-2; D not certain. The CDR3 totals 11 residues. In germline, CDR1 is ENHRY, CDR2 SYGVKD. Trimming left V 3 bases short and J 1 base short, with 0 bases between. CDR3 sequence (DNA): TGTGCCATCAGTGATAACTATGGCTACACCTTC. The encoded protein is CAISDNYGYTF.

DNA for the CDR3: TGTGCCAGTAATCAGGGATTCCTCTACGAGCAGTACTTC. It encodes CASNQGFLYEQYF. This rearrangement joins TRBV19 to TRBJ2-7, with TRBD1 as a possible D gene (5 bases). The CDR3 is made up of 13 amino acids. Trimming cost V 7 bases and J 3 bases, with 13 bases left between them. CDR1 is LNHDA, CDR2 SQIVND, per germline (reference sequence).

The chain has TRBV29-1 and TRBJ2-5; perhaps TRBD2 as D (5 bases). This CDR3 is built from 11 residues. The ends were cut back, 4 bases at V and 4 bases at J, with 7 bases in the middle. CDR1 and CDR2 (germline): SQVTM, ANQGSEA. The DNA for the CDR3 is TGCAGCGTTGGCGGGTTAGAGACCCAGTACTTC. Translating gives CSVGGLETQYF.

This clonotype was picked up many times. This chain links TRBV9 with TRBJ2-1; 16 bases align to TRBD2. The ends lost 1 base at V and 7 bases at J; junction bases unmatched: 8. Germline lookup yields CDR1 SGDLS and CDR2 YYNGEE. This CDR3 comprises 18 residues. CDR3 DNA sequence: TGTGCCAGCAGCGTATCCGGGACTAGCGGGGGGGCCAGAAATGAGCAGTTCTTC. This sequence encodes CASSVSGTSGGARNEQFF.

This clonotype occurred once. Here the CDR3 omits its conserved ending phenylalanine or tryptophan, so a read error is the likely source. The rearrangement uses TRBV19 and TRBJ2-7; TRBD1 agrees at 10 bases. J lost 2 bases, V lost 5 bases, and 6 bases had no gene match. The length of the CDR3 is 15 residues. From germline, CDR1 is LNHDA and CDR2 SQIVND (reference sequence). This chain's CDR3 is CASSSGTGAAYEQYL. CDR3 DNA sequence: TGTGCCAGTAGTTCCGGGACAGGGGCTGCCTACGAGCAGTACCTC.

The V call is TRBV6-5, the J call TRBJ2-7; D is unclear. V gave up 2 bases and J gave up 3 bases, with 8 bases separating them. Looked up from germline, CDR1 is MNHEY and CDR2 is SVGAGI. The CDR3 loop spans 13 amino acids. This chain's CDR3 is CASSYDGDYEQYF. CDR3 DNA: TGTGCCAGCAGTTACGATGGGGACTACGAGCAGTACTTC.

This clonotype was detected many times. V and J are TRBV24-1 and TRBJ2-2; the match to TRBD2 covers 13 bases. This CDR3 contains 16 residues. The V segment lost 2 bases and the J segment 8 bases; nucleotides outside the gene matches: 4. Germline-derived CDR1 and CDR2 are KGHDR and SFDVKD. The CDR3 nucleotides are TGTGCCACCAGTGATTCGGGACTAGCGGGGAAGGGGGAGCTGTTTTTT. Encoded protein: CATSDSGLAGKGELFF.

This chain uses TRBV10-3 with TRBJ1-1; D ambiguous. The CDR3 totals 12 residues. CDR1 and CDR2 from the germline V gene are ENHRY and SYGVKD. Trimming shortened V by 5 bases and J by 8 bases, and 12 bases separated the two germline ends. For the CDR3, the DNA is TGTGCCATCAGTCCCCAAGAGAGCGAAGCTTTCTTT. Translated: CAISPQESEAFF.

The CDR3 reads CSVDDRMMGYTF. The DNA for the CDR3 is TGCAGCGTTGACGACAGGATGATGGGCTACACCTTC. The chain recombines TRBV29-1 with TRBJ1-2, with D possibly matching TRBD1 (6 bases). The ends were cut back, 3 bases at V and 8 bases at J, with 13 bases in the middle. The CDR3 sequence is 12 residues long. Per germline, CDR1 SQVTM and CDR2 ANQGSEA.

This chain joins TRBV5-1 and TRBJ1-2, with 10 bases identical to TRBD1. CDR1 is SGHRS and CDR2 is YFSETQ in the germline V gene. V shed 7 bases, J shed 4 bases, and the junction held 4 bases outside the gene matches. The CDR3 sequence is 13 residues long. CDR3 in amino acids: CASRTGGGYGYTF. The CDR3 DNA follows: TGCGCCAGCCGGACAGGGGGTGGCTATGGCTACACCTTC.

With respect to this clonotype: Germline and junction disagree at one end, which may indicate a read error. The chain recombines TRBV7-7 with TRBJ1-5; D may be TRBD1 (6 bases). CDR1 and CDR2 from the germline V gene are SSHAT and FNYEAQ (reference sequence). This CDR3 has 17 residues. CDR3 region: CASSLWWWTALNQPQHF. CDR3 DNA: TGTGCTAGCAGCTTATGGTGGTGGACAGCGCTTAATCAGCCCCAGCATTTT.

V gene TRBV20-1 combines with J gene TRBJ2-3, with D possibly being TRBD2 (5 bases). The CDR3 extends over 14 amino acids. CDR1 DFQATT and CDR2 SNEGSKA come from the germline V gene (reference sequence). The V gene lost 2 bases and the J gene lost 2 bases, with 11 bases spanning the gap. The CDR3 DNA follows: TGCAGTGCTAGACAGAGCGGCAACACAGATACGCAGTATTTT. Translated, it gives CSARQSGNTDTQYF.

This clonotype was seen more than once but under ten times. The chain recombines TRBV2 with TRBJ1-2; D is possibly TRBD1 (6 bases). The CDR3 spans 11 residues. V was clipped by 6 bases and J by 6 bases, with 8 bases between them. Germline V gene data show CDR1 as SNHLY and CDR2 as FYNNEI. CDR3 nucleotides: TGTGCCAGCAGGAGGACAGATGGCTACACCTTC. Its protein is CASRRTDGYTF.

The chain couples TRBV4-1 to TRBJ1-3; TRBD1 is a possible D gene (6 bases). Germline-derived CDR1 and CDR2 are MGHRA and YSYEKL. The CDR3 consists of 15 residues. V gave up 5 bases and J gave up 4 bases, with 15 bases separating them. In DNA, the CDR3 is TGCGCCAGCAGCTTACAGGGAAAAGGGGGAAACACCATATATTTT. This translates into CASSLQGKGGNTIYF.

This clonotype was picked up a small number of times. The rearrangement links TRBV11-2 to TRBJ2-7; 9 bases fit TRBD1. This CDR3 has 14 amino acids. The junction had 6 bases not matched to a gene; V was cut back by 5 bases and J by 4 bases. Germline CDR1 and CDR2: SGHAT and FQNNGV. CDR3 nucleotides: TGTGCCAGCAGCCCGGGACAGGGTAATTACGAGCAGTACTTC. Residues: CASSPGQGNYEQYF. Using reference TRBV11-2 and TRBJ2-7 for the parts outside the CDR3, the full variable domain is EAGVAQSPRYKIIEKRQSVAFWCNPISGHATLYWYQQILGQGPKLLIQFQNNGVVDDSQLPKDRFSAERLKGVDSTLKIQPAKLEDSAVYLCASSPGQGNYEQYFGPGTRLTVT.

This clonotype was observed a handful of times. The V gene is TRBV20-1, the J gene TRBJ2-7, with D hard to call. Trimming shortened V by 0 bases and J by 9 bases, and 0 bases separated the two germline ends. Looked up from germline, CDR1 is DFQATT and CDR2 is SNEGSKA (reference sequence). This CDR3 is 8 amino acids long. The CDR3: CSAREQYF. The CDR3 DNA follows: TGCAGTGCTAGAGAGCAGTACTTC.

This clonotype has ten or more counts. The chain has TRBV27 and TRBJ1-1; a weak D match, TRBD1 (6 bases). Trimming left V 5 bases short and J 3 bases short, with 13 bases between. The CDR3 consists of 14 residues. CDR1 and CDR2 (germline): MNHEY, SMNVEV (reference sequence). Here the CDR3 reads CASSPLTGHTEAFF. CDR3 sequence (DNA): TGTGCCAGCAGTCCCCTGACAGGCCACACTGAAGCTTTCTTT.

At least ten counts were recorded for this clonotype. The chain recombines TRBV3-1 with TRBJ1-2; D is undetermined. V shed 1 base and J shed 8 bases, with 14 bases lying between them. Germline values: CDR1 LGHDT, CDR2 YNNKEL (reference sequence). The CDR3 totals 14 residues. This CDR3 reads CASSQGIRVEGYTF. The CDR3 DNA is TGTGCCAGCAGCCAAGGTATCCGGGTGGAGGGCTACACCTTC.

This clonotype was recorded at least ten times. J is TRBJ2-3 and V is TRBV24-1; D perhaps matches TRBD1 (6 bases). This CDR3 region has 15 residues. CDR1 KGHDR and CDR2 SFDVKD come from the germline V gene. V lost 1 base, J lost 2 bases, and 9 bases lay in between. CDR3 DNA: TGTGCCACCAGTGATTTTCCAGGGGACACAGATACGCAGTATTTT. Translated: CATSDFPGDTDTQYF.

As concerns this clonotype: This likely comes from a read error, as the CDR3 has no conserved phenylalanine or tryptophan at its end. V gene TRBV2 combines with J gene TRBJ1-3; perhaps TRBD1 as D (5 bases). Germline assignment: CDR1 SNHLY and CDR2 FYNNEI. The length of the CDR3 is 15 residues. The CDR3 loop is CASSEKGDSGDTIYS. DNA of the CDR3: TGTGCCAGCAGTGAGAAAGGGGACTCTGGAGACACCATATATTCT.

This chain uses TRBV19 with TRBJ1-6, with D perhaps matching TRBD1 (5 bases). CDR1 and CDR2 from the germline V gene are LNHDA and SQIVND (reference sequence). The CDR3 is 15 residues long. Trimming cost V 2 bases and J 6 bases, with 11 bases left between them. The CDR3 loop reads CASSIKRGANSPLHF. CDR3 nucleotide sequence: TGTGCCAGTAGTATAAAGAGAGGGGCTAATTCACCCCTCCACTTT.

This clonotype was seen many times. The chain uses TRBV5-8 and TRBJ2-3; TRBD1 matches 7 bases. The length of the CDR3 is 17 residues. V trimming: 4 bases; J trimming: 0 bases; junction bases outside the gene matches: 11. The V gene's germline CDR1 is SGHTS and CDR2 YDEGEE. The CDR3 here is CASSMPRQGASTDTQYF. The CDR3 region has the DNA TGTGCCAGCAGCATGCCCCGACAGGGTGCGAGCACAGATACGCAGTATTTT.